A selection of T cell receptor beta chains follows, all from one sample in a study of T-cell reconstitution after alpha-beta-depleted transplantation in children. TCRdb redid the calling of the PCR reads with MiXCR, one entry per CDR3 protein. The sample contains 550,000 to 600,000 distinct CDR3 sequences, 23% of which appear only once. The sequencing here drew on PBMCs, mostly from graft donor cells, taken 360 days after TCRalphabeta/CD19-depleted stem cell transplant. These receptors were collected from a boy in the first two years of life who had a stem cell transplant for acute myeloid leukemia, so the T cells may come from the graft donor. The CDR3 runs from the conserved cysteine through the conserved F or W. Fields, in order: clone size, D gene, V gene, J gene, CDR3 protein, CDR3 DNA. A D gene is named only where the DNA matches it firmly. The listing skips clone size in some rows; elsewhere it reads once, few, many or a size class.

-,TRBD2,TRBV7-9,TRBJ2-4,CASSARAGTKNIQYF,TGTGCCAGCAGCGCCCGAGCGGGGACTAAAAACATTCAGTACTTC
-,TRBD1,TRBV20-1,TRBJ2-4,CARRGAKNIQYF,TGCGCCCGCAGGGGGGCCAAAAACATTCAGTACTTC
few,-,TRBV4-3,TRBJ1-2,CASSQDWRSYGYTF,TGCGCCAGCAGCCAAGATTGGCGGTCCTATGGCTACACCTTC
many,TRBD1,TRBV24-1,TRBJ2-1,CATGDSSSYNEQFF,TGTGCCACCGGGGACAGCAGCTCCTACAATGAGCAGTTCTTC
few,TRBD2,TRBV12-3/TRBV12-4,TRBJ2-3,CASSPGGYTDTQYF,TGTGCCAGCAGCCCCGGGGGGTACACAGATACGCAGTATTTT
-,-,TRBV11-3,TRBJ2-5,CASSLISLETQYF,TGTGCCAGCAGCTTAATCTCACTAGAGACCCAGTACTTC
few,-,TRBV7-9,TRBJ2-1,CASSLSPWEQFF,TGTGCCAGCAGCTTATCTCCATGGGAGCAGTTCTTC
-,-,TRBV7-2,TRBJ2-7,CASSWDALAYEQYF,TGTGCCAGCAGCTGGGACGCTTTGGCCTACGAGCAGTACTTC
many,-,TRBV7-9,TRBJ2-5,CASSLAVGVRETQYF,TGTGCCAGCAGCTTGGCCGTAGGGGTGCGAGAGACCCAGTACTTC
many,TRBD1,TRBV7-9,TRBJ2-5,CASSYGQGDGETQYF,TGTGCCAGCAGCTACGGACAGGGTGATGGGGAGACCCAGTACTTC
many,-,TRBV11-2,TRBJ1-1,CASSAEWGLNTEAFF,TGTGCCAGCAGCGCGGAGTGGGGATTGAACACTGAAGCTTTCTTT
-,-,TRBV9,TRBJ2-4,CASSSGGKAKNIQYF,TGTGCCAGCAGCTCCGGGGGAAAGGCCAAAAACATTCAGTACTTC
-,TRBD2,TRBV20-1,TRBJ2-5,CSAPGTSGGVDQETQYF,TGCAGTGCCCCTGGGACTAGCGGGGGGGTGGATCAAGAGACCCAGTACTTC
many,-,TRBV5-1,TRBJ2-7,CASSLDYAYEQYF,TGCGCCAGCAGCTTGGACTATGCGTACGAGCAGTACTTC
many,-,TRBV6-5,TRBJ2-5,CASSSLRGSLATQYF,TGTGCCAGCAGTTCCCTCAGGGGATCACTTGCGACCCAGTACTTC
many,-,TRBV5-1,TRBJ2-7,CASSLEPVLSARDEQYF,TGCGCCAGCAGCTTGGAGCCAGTTCTTTCGGCTAGGGACGAGCAGTACTTC
many,TRBD2,TRBV29-1,TRBJ2-3,CSVEATSVWTDTQYF,TGCAGCGTTGAAGCGACTAGCGTGTGGACAGATACGCAGTATTTT
many,TRBD2,TRBV12-3/TRBV12-4,TRBJ2-5,CASSLTSDQETQYF,TGTGCCAGCAGTCTCACTAGCGACCAAGAGACCCAGTACTTC
many,TRBD2,TRBV7-2,TRBJ2-1,CASSLVGRAGANEQFF,TGTGCCAGCAGCTTAGTGGGGAGAGCGGGGGCGAATGAGCAGTTCTTC
-,-,TRBV24-1,TRBJ2-2,CATSDSGRDPGELFF,TGTGCCACCAGTGACTCCGGACGAGACCCCGGGGAGCTGTTTTTT
many,TRBD2,TRBV19,TRBJ2-1,CASSGLAGGSDEQFF,TGTGCCAGTAGCGGACTAGCGGGGGGCTCAGATGAGCAGTTCTTC
-,-,TRBV21-1,TRBJ2-1,CASSKTLRTSGGASSYNEQFF,TGTGCCAGCAGCAAAACCCTCAGGACTAGCGGGGGGGCGAGCTCCTACAATGAGCAGTTCTTC
-,TRBD2,TRBV12-3/TRBV12-4,TRBJ2-1,CASPPTPWAGGNNEQFF,TGTGCCAGCCCTCCCACCCCTTGGGCGGGGGGAAACAATGAGCAGTTCTTC
-,-,TRBV4-1,TRBJ1-1,CASSQDRGSPTEAFF,TGCGCCAGCAGCCAAGATCGGGGCAGTCCTACTGAAGCTTTCTTT
few,-,TRBV12-3/TRBV12-4,TRBJ1-5,CASSLYGQGGNQPQHF,TGTGCCAGCAGTTTATATGGGCAGGGAGGCAATCAGCCCCAGCATTTT
-,TRBD1,TRBV15,TRBJ2-6,CATSRVGTGSSGANVLTF,TGTGCCACCAGCAGAGTGGGGACAGGGTCCTCTGGGGCCAACGTCCTGACTTTC
-,TRBD1,TRBV9,TRBJ2-5,CASSDGTGWRTQYF,TGTGCCAGCAGCGACGGGACAGGGTGGAGGACCCAGTACTTC
-,-,TRBV5-1,TRBJ2-3,CASSFKDPDTQYF,TGCGCCAGCAGCTTTAAGGATCCAGATACGCAGTATTTT
-,TRBD2,TRBV7-2,TRBJ2-3,CASSFPELAGVDTQYF,TGTGCCAGCAGCTTCCCCGAGCTAGCGGGGGTAGATACGCAGTATTTT
many,-,TRBV29-1,TRBJ2-7,CSVEGGAGTPYEQYF,TGCAGCGTTGAAGGTGGTGCGGGGACCCCCTACGAGCAGTACTTC
-,TRBD2,TRBV5-4,TRBJ2-1,CASSSGLAGAPFYNEQFF,TGTGCCAGCAGCTCTGGACTAGCGGGGGCCCCTTTCTACAATGAGCAGTTCTTC
many,TRBD1,TRBV29-1,TRBJ2-3,CSVTQGAGPDTQYF,TGCAGCGTCACACAGGGGGCAGGCCCAGATACGCAGTATTTT
-,TRBD1,TRBV6-1,TRBJ2-6,CASRPRTGDSGANVLTF,TGTGCCAGCAGACCCAGGACAGGGGATTCTGGGGCCAACGTCCTGACTTTC
-,-,TRBV7-6,TRBJ2-7,CASSPRTGNYEQYF,TGTGCCAGCAGCCCTAGAACAGGGAACTACGAGCAGTACTTC
-,-,TRBV4-1,TRBJ2-1,CASSPSRTQGIHEQFF,TGCGCCAGCAGCCCCAGTCGGACCCAGGGAATACATGAGCAGTTCTTC
many,TRBD1,TRBV7-8,TRBJ1-4,CASSLAREQGLANEKLFF,TGTGCCAGCAGCTTAGCCCGGGAACAGGGGCTCGCTAATGAAAAACTGTTTTTT
-,-,TRBV19,TRBJ1-6,CASSINGLISPLHF,TGTGCCAGTAGTATAAACGGGCTGATTTCACCCCTCCACTTT
few,TRBD2,TRBV20-1,TRBJ2-1,CSARSGGGNNEQFF,TGCAGTGCACGTAGCGGGGGAGGTAACAATGAGCAGTTCTTC
many,-,TRBV7-9,TRBJ2-3,CASSREGGGFLTDTQYF,TGTGCCAGCAGCAGAGAGGGCGGGGGCTTCCTCACAGATACGCAGTATTTT
-,TRBD1,TRBV28,TRBJ2-5,CASREEGADQETQYF,TGTGCCAGCAGGGAAGAGGGGGCCGACCAAGAGACCCAGTACTTC
-,-,TRBV29-1,TRBJ2-2,CSVVPTVLGGELFF,TGCAGCGTTGTCCCCACAGTTTTAGGGGGGGAGCTGTTTTTT
-,TRBD1,TRBV9,TRBJ2-2,CASSVATMGTGGAFTGELFF,TGTGCCAGCAGCGTAGCTACGATGGGGACAGGGGGCGCCTTCACCGGGGAGCTGTTTTTT
-,TRBD2,TRBV6-5,TRBJ2-2,CASSYSLPGLGGAGELFF,TGTGCCAGCAGTTATTCCCTACCGGGACTAGGGGGGGCCGGGGAGCTGTTTTTT
-,-,TRBV12-3/TRBV12-4,TRBJ1-2,CASSLRGSFQNYGYTF,TGTGCCAGCAGCCTACGGGGCTCCTTCCAGAACTATGGCTACACCTTC
-,-,TRBV12-3/TRBV12-4,TRBJ2-1,CASSNPSPNEQFF,TGTGCCAGCAGTAACCCTAGCCCTAATGAGCAGTTCTTC
few,TRBD1,TRBV20-1,TRBJ2-3,CSASHGQGGTDTQYF,TGCAGTGCTAGCCACGGACAGGGGGGAACAGATACGCAGTATTTT
many,-,TRBV7-9,TRBJ1-2,CASSIPPGHILYGYTF,TGTGCCAGCAGCATACCCCCCGGGCACATCCTCTATGGCTACACCTTC
-,TRBD1,TRBV20-1,TRBJ1-1,CSADGRSTGDPEAFF,TGCAGTGCTGATGGGAGGTCCACAGGGGACCCTGAAGCTTTCTTT
-,-,TRBV29-1,TRBJ2-2,CSVGTYREGTGELFF,TGCAGCGTTGGGACCTACAGGGAAGGGACCGGGGAGCTGTTTTTT
-,-,TRBV21-1,TRBJ2-1,CASSKLPTCSYNEQFF,TGTGCCAGCAGCAAGCTGCCTACTTGCTCCTACAATGAGCAGTTCTTC
many,TRBD1,TRBV20-1,TRBJ2-3,CSVSDRSKPSTDTQYF,TGCAGTGTCTCGGACAGGAGTAAACCTAGCACAGATACGCAGTATTTT
many,-,TRBV4-2,TRBJ2-5,CASSLDWQETQYF,TGTGCCAGCAGCCTAGACTGGCAAGAGACCCAGTACTTC
few,-,TRBV6-5,TRBJ1-1,CASRAGTQAFF,TGTGCCAGCAGGGCCGGGACACAGGCTTTCTTT
-,-,TRBV10-3,TRBJ1-1,CAISGARNTEAFF,TGTGCCATCAGTGGGGCCCGGAACACTGAAGCTTTCTTT
many,-,TRBV5-1,TRBJ2-1,CASSLMGNEQFF,TGCGCCAGCAGCTTGATGGGGAATGAGCAGTTCTTC
-,-,TRBV7-9,TRBJ2-1,CASSLWGRLSNEQFF,TGTGCCAGCAGCTTATGGGGGCGTTTAAGCAATGAGCAGTTCTTC
-,-,TRBV29-1,TRBJ2-2,CSVVMGGTGELFF,TGCAGCGTTGTGATGGGAGGCACCGGGGAGCTGTTTTTT